This is a list of T cell receptor beta chains from one sample in a study of T cell responses to AZD1222 COVID-19 vaccine. Clones were sequenced by immunoSEQ multiplex PCR, and TCRdb holds only the in-frame ones, with some missing. The repertoire consists of 85,000 to 120,000 clones, with 86% occurring once and the leading ten covering 4.5% to 6%. The sample here was peripheral blood, taken on day 0 of AZD1222 vaccination. The receptors were gathered from an adult in good health. The CDR3 runs from the conserved cysteine through the conserved F or W. The D gene is left open where the match is weak. Size is stated for part of the rows, as once, few or many counts, or as a class when the clone is expanded.

j_call | clone_size | v_call | d_call | cdr3_nt | cdr3_aa
TRBJ2-5 | . | TRBV6-1 | . | TGTGCCAGCAGTGAATTCCCCACTCAAGAGACCCAGTACTTC | CASSEFPTQETQYF
TRBJ2-7 | . | TRBV5-1 | TRBD1 | TGCGCCAGCAGCTCGGGACAGGGGCTAGGGGAGCAGTACTTC | CASSSGQGLGEQYF
TRBJ2-7 | . | TRBV5-1 | TRBD2 | TGCGCCAGCAGCCTCATGTACGGGGGGACCTACGAGCAGTACTTC | CASSLMYGGTYEQYF
TRBJ1-3 | . | TRBV4-1 | . | TGCGCCAGCAGCCAAGACGGGGGACCTTCTGGAAACACCATATATTTT | CASSQDGGPSGNTIYF
TRBJ2-2 | . | TRBV4-3 | . | TGCGCCAGCAGCCAAGGACCTATGACCGGGGAGCTGTTTTTT | CASSQGPMTGELFF
TRBJ1-4 | . | TRBV13 | TRBD1 | TGTGCCAGCAGCATAAATGACAGGGGATCAAGAGAAAAACTGTTTTTT | CASSINDRGSREKLFF
TRBJ1-1 | . | TRBV9 | . | TGTGCCAGCAGCGGGTCAGGGGACACTGAAGCTTTCTTT | CASSGSGDTEAFF
TRBJ2-3 | . | TRBV9 | . | TGTGCCAGCAGCGTAGCCGGGGCGATAGATACGCAGTATTTT | CASSVAGAIDTQYF
TRBJ2-4 | . | TRBV6-5 | TRBD1 | TGTGCCAGCAGCACCCCGCGACAGGGCAAAAACATTCAGTACTTC | CASSTPRQGKNIQYF
TRBJ2-3 | . | TRBV7-2 | . | TGTGCCAGCAGCTTAGCCAGTGGGATTGGTTCAGATACGCAGTATTTT | CASSLASGIGSDTQYF
TRBJ1-5 | . | TRBV19 | . | TGTGCCAGTAGTAGACTGACAGAACAGCCCCAGCATTTT | CASSRLTEQPQHF
TRBJ1-3 | . | TRBV27 | . | TGTGCCAGCAGTTCATCAGGGGAATCGGACACCATATATTTT | CASSSSGESDTIYF
TRBJ2-1 | . | TRBV6-2/TRBV6-3 | . | TGTGCCAGCAGTTTCCCGGGGGGCGCGTCCCCCGGTGAGCAGTTCTTC | CASSFPGGASPGEQFF
TRBJ1-5 | . | TRBV19 | TRBD1 | TGTGCCAGTAGTCCCAGAATCCAGGACAGGGACGCACAGCCCCAGCATTTT | CASSPRIQDRDAQPQHF
TRBJ2-1 | once | TRBV28 | . | TGTGCCAGCAGTTCCACCCTTCTCTCTCACACCCACAATGAGCAGTTCTTC | CASSSTLLSHTHNEQFF
TRBJ1-6 | once | TRBV24-1 | TRBD1 | TGTGCCACCAGTGTTTACCGGGACAGGGGTAATTCACCCCTCCACTTT | CATSVYRDRGNSPLHF
TRBJ1-6 | . | TRBV28 | . | TGTGCCAGCAGGGGAGGGGCCAGCTCCTATAATTCACCCCTCCACTTT | CASRGGASSYNSPLHF
TRBJ1-2 | . | TRBV3-1/TRBV3-2 | . | TGTGCCAGCAGCCAAGATAGTCAGAAGGGGCTTCCGAACTATGGCTACACCTTC | CASSQDSQKGLPNYGYTF
TRBJ2-7 | once | TRBV18 | . | TGTGCCAGCTCACAGTCCGGGCCACGGGAGCAGTACTTC | CASSQSGPREQYF
TRBJ1-6 | . | TRBV20-1 | TRBD1 | TGCAGTGCTAGTGGACAGGGTAGTAATTCACCCCTCCACTTT | CSASGQGSNSPLHF
TRBJ1-4 | . | TRBV7-9 | . | TGTGCCAGCAGCTTGTCTGGCGGGGGATCCAATGAAAAACTGTTTTTT | CASSLSGGGSNEKLFF
TRBJ2-1 | . | TRBV7-9 | . | TGTGCCAGCAGCAACCATCAGGGGTGGAATGAGCAGTTCTTC | CASSNHQGWNEQFF
TRBJ1-1 | . | TRBV5-6 | TRBD1 | TGTGCCAGCAGCCTTAAATCCGGGACAGTGAACACTGAAGCTTTCTTT | CASSLKSGTVNTEAFF
TRBJ2-7 | once | TRBV6-1 | . | TGTGCCAGCAGTGAAGGTCAGGGGATCTCCTACGAGCAGTACTTC | CASSEGQGISYEQYF
TRBJ1-2 | . | TRBV28 | . | TGTGCCAGCCACAGGGTCGCAGGTGGCTACACCTTC | CASHRVAGGYTF
TRBJ2-7 | . | TRBV28 | TRBD1 | TGTGCCAGCAGTTTGGGGGACAGGTTGTACGAGCAGTACTTC | CASSLGDRLYEQYF
TRBJ1-5 | medium-sized | TRBV9 | . | TGTGCCAGCAGCCGACAAGCCGATCAGCCCCAGCATTTT | CASSRQADQPQHF
TRBJ2-2 | . | TRBV24-1 | . | TGTGCCCGCAGTCTGGGCGGGGAGCTGTTTTTT | CARSLGGELFF
TRBJ2-1 | . | TRBV5-1 | TRBD1 | TGCGCCAGCAGCTTGGGGTTGACAGGGCCGCCCAATGAGCAGTTCTTC | CASSLGLTGPPNEQFF
TRBJ2-7 | . | TRBV14 | . | TGTGCCAGCAGGACGAGCGAGGCTACCAAATACGAGCAGTACTTC | CASRTSEATKYEQYF
TRBJ2-2 | . | TRBV25-1 | . | TGTGCCAGCAGTGAGCGACAGGCCCAGGTCACCACCGGGGAGCTGTTTTTT | CASSERQAQVTTGELFF
TRBJ2-5 | . | TRBV6-6 | TRBD2 | TGTGCCAGCACCGGTCGGGGGGTCCAAGAGACCCAGTACTTC | CASTGRGVQETQYF
TRBJ1-6 | . | TRBV6-5 | . | TGTGCCAGCAGTTACTCTTCGGGGGCAGGAAATTCACCCCTCCACTTT | CASSYSSGAGNSPLHF
TRBJ2-7 | . | TRBV7-8 | TRBD2 | TGTGCCAGCAGCCCTCGGAGGACTAGCGGGAGAAACACCTACGAGCAGTACTTC | CASSPRRTSGRNTYEQYF
TRBJ2-5 | . | TRBV2 | . | TGTGCCAGCCGTCCGGACCAAGAGACCCAGTACTTC | CASRPDQETQYF
TRBJ1-4 | . | TRBV2 | . | TGTGCCAGCAGTGCGGGTACCCATGAAAAACTGTTTTTT | CASSAGTHEKLFF
TRBJ1-5 | once | TRBV28 | TRBD1 | TGTGCCAGCAATAACCTGGACAGGGAAGGTCAGCCCCAGCATTTT | CASNNLDREGQPQHF
TRBJ1-1 | . | TRBV30 | . | TGTGCCTGGAGTGTGCTGGGCAGGGAGGACACTGAAGCTTTCTTT | CAWSVLGREDTEAFF
TRBJ2-6 | . | TRBV7-3 | . | TGTGCCAGCAGCACAACCCGCTCTGGGGCCAACGTCCTGACTTTC | CASSTTRSGANVLTF
TRBJ2-7 | few | TRBV11-3 | . | TGTGCCAGCAGCTCGGGACCAGGGGACGAGCAGTACTTC | CASSSGPGDEQYF
TRBJ2-7 | once | TRBV7-2 | TRBD1 | TGTGCCAGCAGCTCCGGACAGGGGCGGCTCGAGCAGTACTTC | CASSSGQGRLEQYF
TRBJ2-5 | . | TRBV2 | TRBD2 | TGTGCCAGCAGCCGACTAGCGGGGGGGCAGGAGACCCAGTACTTC | CASSRLAGGQETQYF
TRBJ1-5 | once | TRBV28 | . | TGTGCCAGCAGACCAGGGACCAATCAGCCCCAGCATTTT | CASRPGTNQPQHF
TRBJ2-3 | few | TRBV7-9 | TRBD2 | TGTGCCAGCAGCCCCCGGGGGGGAGGGGAGGATACGCAGTATTTT | CASSPRGGGEDTQYF
TRBJ1-4 | few | TRBV7-2 | . | TGTGCCAGCAGCTTAGTAGGGGGGCTTAATGAAAAACTGTTTTTT | CASSLVGGLNEKLFF
TRBJ1-5 | . | TRBV7-9 | TRBD1 | TGTGCCAGCAGCTTATCGTGGGACAGGGAGGATCAGCCCCAGCATTTT | CASSLSWDREDQPQHF
TRBJ1-1 | . | TRBV10-3 | . | TGTGCCATCAGTCAGGGCCTTACCACTGAAGCTTTCTTT | CAISQGLTTEAFF
TRBJ2-5 | . | TRBV24-1 | . | TGTGCCACCAGTGATCAGAGGGGAAACCAAGAGACCCAGTACTTC | CATSDQRGNQETQYF
TRBJ2-7 | few | TRBV1 | . | TGCACCATCACAAGTAGGAGGGGGTCCCACGAGCAGTACTTC | CTITSRRGSHEQYF
TRBJ2-2 | . | TRBV4-2 | . | TGTGCCAGCAGCCATACGACAGGGAACACCGGGGAGCTGTTTTTT | CASSHTTGNTGELFF